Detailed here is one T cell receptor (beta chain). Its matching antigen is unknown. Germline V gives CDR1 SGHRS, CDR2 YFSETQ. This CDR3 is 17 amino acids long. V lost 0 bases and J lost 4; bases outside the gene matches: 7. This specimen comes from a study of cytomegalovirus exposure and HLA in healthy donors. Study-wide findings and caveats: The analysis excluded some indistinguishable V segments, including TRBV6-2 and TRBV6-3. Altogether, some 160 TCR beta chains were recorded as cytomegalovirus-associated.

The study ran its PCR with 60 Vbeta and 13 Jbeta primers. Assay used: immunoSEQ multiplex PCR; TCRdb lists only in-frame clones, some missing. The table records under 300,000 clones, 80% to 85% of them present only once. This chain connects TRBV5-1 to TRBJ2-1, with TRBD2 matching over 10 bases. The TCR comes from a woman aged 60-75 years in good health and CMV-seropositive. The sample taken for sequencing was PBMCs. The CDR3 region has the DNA TGCGCCAGCAGCTTGGAAGCGGGAGGGCCGACATACAATGAGCAGTTCTTC. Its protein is CASSLEAGGPTYNEQFF.